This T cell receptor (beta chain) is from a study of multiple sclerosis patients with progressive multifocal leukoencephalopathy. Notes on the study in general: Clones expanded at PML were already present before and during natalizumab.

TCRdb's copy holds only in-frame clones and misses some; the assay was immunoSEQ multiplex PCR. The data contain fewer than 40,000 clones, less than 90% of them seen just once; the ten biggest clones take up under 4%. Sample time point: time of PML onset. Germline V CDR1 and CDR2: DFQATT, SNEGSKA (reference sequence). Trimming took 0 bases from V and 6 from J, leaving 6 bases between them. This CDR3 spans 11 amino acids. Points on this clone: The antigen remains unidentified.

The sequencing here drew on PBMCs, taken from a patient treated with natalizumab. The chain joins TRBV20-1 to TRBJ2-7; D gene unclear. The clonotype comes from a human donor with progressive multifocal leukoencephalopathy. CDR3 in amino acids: CSARDNSEQYF. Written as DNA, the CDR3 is TGCAGTGCTAGAGATAATTCCGAGCAGTACTTC.